The clone carrying this T cell receptor beta chain has only one observation. This CDR3 has 17 residues. V lost 1 base and J 2 bases, leaving 16 bases between the germline ends. Germline V lookup: CDR1 SGHTA, CDR2 FQGNSA. This sample is drawn from a study of patients and donors after allogeneic stem cell transplantation. One entry per CDR3 protein, called by TCRdb with MiXCR from the RT-PCR reads. Of approximately 250,000 distinct CDR3 sequences listed, 14% are singletons. The TCR sequence derives from a human donor who was either an allogeneic HSCT recipient or a stem cell or donor lymphocyte infusion donor (not recorded which). It is not recorded whose cells these are; they may come from a transplant donor. The sequencing input was blood, either unsorted or a sorted T cell fraction (not recorded which). The rearrangement joins TRBV7-2 to TRBJ2-3; weak D call: TRBD2 (5 bases). CDR3 coding DNA: TGTGCCAGCAGCTTAGGATTTTGGGGAGATAACACAGATACGCAGTATTTT. Encoded protein: CASSLGFWGDNTDTQYF.